The 9 T cell receptor beta chains below come from one sample, sequenced in a study of T cell changes during pregnancy in multiple sclerosis. The method was immunoSEQ multiplex PCR; TCRdb's version includes in-frame clones alone and lacks a portion of them. The sample has roughly 71,000 clones, about 93% seen once; the top ten hold 1.5% to 2%. The starting material was peripheral blood, obtained in the first trimester of pregnancy. The receptor source for this set is a female donor in good health, enrolled as a control in a pregnancy study.

The sample holds one count of this clone. The chain uses TRBV28 and TRBJ2-2, with a possible D match to TRBD1 (6 bases). Between the trimmed V and J ends, which lost 7 bases and 6 bases, there was a span of 24 bases. The CDR3 contains 17 residues. The V gene's germline CDR1 is MDHEN and CDR2 SYDVKM. CDR3 loop: CASKASTGLNWAGELFF. DNA for the CDR3: TGTGCCAGCAAAGCTTCGACAGGATTGAATTGGGCCGGGGAGCTGTTTTTT.

V gene TRBV19 combines with J gene TRBJ1-5; 7 bases fit TRBD1. This CDR3 contains 18 residues. Germline V lookup: CDR1 LNHDA, CDR2 SQIVND (reference sequence). Trimming removed 3 bases from V and 2 bases from J; junction bases left unmatched: 13. The CDR3 region has the DNA TGTGCCAGTAGTATGTTGGGCAGGGGGAGTCGTGGCAATCAGCCCCAGCATTTT. Protein sequence: CASSMLGRGSRGNQPQHF.

V usage is TRBV10-3 and J usage is TRBJ2-7, with a possible D match to TRBD1 (5 bases). Trimming took off 4 bases at V and 0 bases at J, with 13 bases between the two ends. CDR1 is ENHRY, CDR2 SYGVKD, per germline. The CDR3 extends over 15 amino acids. DNA for the CDR3: TGTGCCATCAGTGCCTCACAGGCTAGCTCCTACGAGCAGTACTTC. Protein: CAISASQASSYEQYF.

The rearrangement links TRBV4-1 to TRBJ2-7; D perhaps matches TRBD1 (6 bases). This CDR3 has 15 amino acids. Trimming removed 2 bases at V and 1 base at J, with 12 bases between. In germline, CDR1 is MGHRA, CDR2 YSYEKL. DNA of the CDR3: TGCGCCAGCAGCCAACAGGGGCCAGGGTCCTACGAGCAGTACTTC. Its translation is CASSQQGPGSYEQYF.

This clone has a single count. V usage is TRBV5-4 and J usage is TRBJ2-3, with D tentatively TRBD1 (5 bases). V was clipped by 4 bases and J by 1 base, with 13 bases between them. The CDR3 is made up of 15 amino acids. Germline V gene data show CDR1 as SGHNT and CDR2 as YYREEE (reference sequence). The CDR3 reads CASSRTGPGTDTQYF. In DNA, the CDR3 is TGTGCCAGCAGCCGTACAGGCCCCGGCACAGATACGCAGTATTTT.

This chain uses TRBV5-4 with TRBJ2-1; the D is unclear. This CDR3 region has 12 residues. V was clipped by 4 bases and J by 8 bases, with 10 bases between them. Germline V CDR1 and CDR2: SGHNT, YYREEE (reference sequence). The chain's CDR3 is CASSPKSDEQFF. CDR3 nucleotide sequence: TGTGCCAGCAGCCCGAAGAGCGATGAGCAGTTCTTC.

The chain has TRBV11-2 and TRBJ2-3; the match to TRBD1 covers 10 bases. After removal of 1 base from V and 2 bases from J, the junction contained 3 bases not matched to a gene. The CDR3 runs to 16 residues. Germline assignment: CDR1 SGHAT and CDR2 FQNNGV. Here the CDR3 DNA reads TGTGCCAGCAGCTTAGGGGGACAGGGGTTCACAGATACGCAGTATTTT. As protein: CASSLGGQGFTDTQYF.

The chain joins TRBV6-1 to TRBJ2-1, with D tentatively TRBD2 (5 bases). This CDR3 has 14 amino acids. CDR1 and CDR2 (germline): MNHNS, SASEGT. Trimming stripped 7 bases from V and 3 bases from J, with 13 bases between. CDR3 sequence reads: CASKIFRDYNEQFF. The DNA for the CDR3 is TGTGCCAGCAAGATCTTCCGGGACTACAATGAGCAGTTCTTC.

This clone was recorded once. The J gene is TRBJ2-2, the V gene TRBV6-5; D gene uncertain. Between the trimmed V and J ends, which lost 0 bases and 5 bases, there was a span of 7 bases. The CDR3 spans 14 residues. Germline assignment: CDR1 MNHEY and CDR2 SVGAGI. The CDR3 reads CASSYSYRTGELFF. The DNA of the CDR3 is TGTGCCAGCAGTTACTCGTACAGAACCGGGGAGCTGTTTTTT.